The clone carrying this T cell receptor beta chain was seen ten or more times. Its antigen remains unidentified. The source of the sample is a study of response to subunit inactivated influenza vaccine. Study findings and constraints: Authors suggested each seasonal flu vaccination may recruit only limited numbers of new T cells.

The CDR3 spans 14 residues. The germline CDR1 and CDR2 sequences are MNHEY and SMNVEV (reference sequence). V gave up 6 bases and J gave up 3 bases, with 12 bases separating them. MiXCR was run by TCRdb on the RT-PCR reads, yielding one entry per CDR3 protein. This table has roughly 570,000 distinct CDR3 sequences, around 15% appearing once. The sequence was collected from a man aged 45 to 65 who received an inactivated influenza vaccine. The sample here was PBMCs from blood, taken 11 to 12 days after vaccination. This chain uses TRBV27 with TRBJ2-1; D uncertain. The CDR3 reads CASRNFGGYNEQFF. The CDR3 DNA follows: TGTGCCAGCAGAAATTTCGGCGGCTACAATGAGCAGTTCTTC.